Presented here are 2 T cell receptor beta chains from one specimen sequenced in a study of control samples from healthy donors and cancer patients. Only in-frame clones appear in the TCRdb table, and some are missing; sequencing was by immunoSEQ multiplex PCR. This table holds fewer than 500,000 clones, 90% found once. Specimen: PBMCs. The origin of the receptors is a man in his forties or fifties with head and neck cancer.

This clone was found a few times. The V gene is TRBV9, the J gene TRBJ2-2, with 10 bases that match TRBD1. CDR1 is SGDLS and CDR2 is YYNGEE in the germline V gene. This CDR3 is built from 14 residues. J lost 9 bases, V lost 2 bases, and 4 bases had no gene match. In DNA form, the CDR3 reads TGTGCCAGCAGCGTCGACAGGGGGCCCCGGGAGCTGTTTTTT. Residues: CASSVDRGPRELFF.

The chain has TRBV3-1 (or the pseudogene TRBV3-2) and TRBJ2-1, with 10 bases fitting TRBD2. CDR1 and CDR2 (germline): LGHDT, YNNKEL (reference sequence). V shed 6 bases, J shed 5 bases, and the junction held 13 bases outside the gene matches. This CDR3 has 17 residues. The CDR3, as DNA: TGTGCCAGCAGTCCCCCAGCGGGGGGGCCAGATGACAATGAGCAGTTCTTC. This gives the protein CASSPPAGGPDDNEQFF.